This T cell receptor beta chain comes out of a study of prognosis after radiotherapy for stage I lung cancer (dated by TCRdb to about 2021). Study-wide context: Around 18 stage I NSCLC patients were enrolled in Nanjing, China, between early 2018 and January 2019. Approximately 15 patients had newly diagnosed primary stage I lung tumors, and several had oligometastatic NSCLC after surgical resection of the primary tumor. Every patient was deemed medically inoperable, more than ten because of comorbidities and roughly 7 because they refused surgery. The cohort included over 10 men and several women, with a median age of approximately 73 years and a range of about 53 to 90 years. Squamous cell carcinoma histology was identified in roughly 7 patients, and adenocarcinoma histology was identified in twelve patients. Using image-guided IMRT or VMAT, SBRT was delivered in 3 to 5 fractions at a biologically effective dose of at least 100 Gy. Concurrent therapy was not administered to any patient alongside SBRT. Distant metastases were developed by four of the 19 patients after SBRT, at a median of around seven months, whereas no significant progression was observed in the other 15 patients. This study profiled peripheral blood TCR beta repertoires from stage I NSCLC patients before and after stereotactic body radiotherapy and linked the repertoires to distant failure. A total of about 38 blood samples from approximately 19 patients were sequenced, with one sample obtained before and one obtained after SBRT for each patient.

V ends up 6 bases short and J 2 bases short, with an unmatched junction base count of 11. The germline V gene gives CDR1 as KGHSH and CDR2 as LQKENI. The CDR3 runs 16 amino acids, cysteine and phenylalanine included. Kept here is only the CDR3 DNA, which spans 48 bases and is read in frame from base 1. No patient had a history of other malignancies or prior chemotherapy or radiotherapy, and all had node-negative disease on CT and PET/CT. At each of the two time points, about 6 milliliters of peripheral venous blood were collected into EDTA tubes. PBMCs were isolated by Ficoll-Paque Plus density-gradient centrifugation. Right after collection, samples were kept at -80 degrees C until analysis. This clonotype was observed at least ten times. This receptor's antigen is unknown. Base qualities are missing; no much larger clone stands one base away. Two rounds of multiplex PCR on genomic DNA were used to amplify the TCR beta CDR3 region. The first PCR round used primers specific to each TRBV and TRBJ gene, with sequences filed in Chinese patent CN105087789A. Universal primers were used in the second round of PCR. The Roche High Pure PCR Template Preparation Kit was used to extract genomic DNA from frozen PBMCs. The libraries underwent paired-end sequencing with 151 bp reads on an Illumina HiSeq 3000. The study's processing was this. Raw reads lacking the multiplex PCR primer sequences were removed with CutAdapt. Using PEAR, the high-quality paired reads were merged into contigs. MiXCR assigned TRB V, D and J gene segments to each contig by aligning to reference sequences. To remove sequencing errors, CDR3 sequences were clustered according to base quality and sequence similarity. Shannon entropy normalized by the natural log of productive TCR sequence number was used as the measure of diversity. Clonality was defined as one minus Shannon entropy divided by the natural log of the number of unique clonotypes. Using the Youden index from ROC curves, the researchers picked the repertoire-metric cut-offs for progression-free survival, and all analyses were carried out in R 3.5.3. TCRdb ran its own pipeline on the public reads, namely fastp trimming at Q25 and MiXCR clone calling, and kept in-frame beta chains. Duplicate CDR3 protein sequences are folded into a single record with the most common DNA and genes. TCRdb assigned the V and J calls; the authors' analysis was not used. In this sample the table shows under 50,000 distinct CDR3 sequences, around 22% of which occur a single time. Of the sample, 20% to 30% falls within the top ten clones.

What the research found in general, with its limitations: No determination of tumor specificity was made for expanded TCR clones. Differences in TRBV and TRBJ usage frequencies by metastasis status were reportedly observed in two V genes at baseline and in roughly 10 V and two J genes after SBRT. Post-SBRT Shannon entropy and its change from baseline were lower in patients who developed distant metastases; baseline Shannon entropy was not associated with metastases. The study was limited by its small cohort and short follow-up, and the findings require independent validation. After SBRT, the count of unique TCR clones dropped from a median of approximately 11,000 beforehand to 6,500 to 7,500 afterward (Wilcoxon paired P=0.011). No adjustment for multiple comparisons was applied to any of the reported P values.

Recombination connected TRBV18 to TRBJ1-1, with 8 junctional bases fitting TRBD1. This material consisted of PBMCs, taken before or after stereotactic body radiation therapy (not recorded which). The TCR was taken from a donor at least 50 years old with non-small cell lung cancer. The bases are TGTGCCAGCTCCCCCTTCAAGGGGACAGGCAACACTGAAGCTTTCTTT. Translated, this is CASSPFKGTGNTEAFF.